This TCR beta chain appears in the sequencing data of a study of T cells in localized non-small cell lung cancer. The CDR3 sequence is 13 residues long. With 5 bases clipped from V and 6 bases from J, the junction kept 3 bases outside the gene matches. Germline CDR1 and CDR2: LNHDA and SQIVND (reference sequence). This table comes from immunoSEQ multiplex PCR, and its TCRdb copy is limited to in-frame clones, with some not included. The sample consists of around 3,600 clones, approximately 25% of them appearing once. This sequence originates from a man aged 35-75 years with stage II squamous cell lung carcinoma. The rearrangement uses TRBV19 and TRBJ2-1; 8 bases are a match to TRBD2. The sample in question was lung tumor tissue, obtained before any cancer treatment. Here the CDR3 reads CASSREGSNEQFF. CDR3 DNA: TGTGCCAGTAGTCGGGAGGGGTCCAATGAGCAGTTCTTC.